The table lists the clone carrying this T cell receptor (beta chain) with a few counts. Original handling: Estimation of nucleated cell counts relied on the amplification of reference gene primers. Some clones are missing from TCRdb's copy, which holds only in-frame ones; the method was immunoSEQ multiplex PCR. The DNA gave D and trimming, while V, J and clone size come from that table. The table lists approximately 140,000 clones, roughly 85% of them singletons. The sample belongs to a study of blood T cell repertoires in COVID-19. Study summary: Sites across the United States, Italy and Spain contributed samples from acute and convalescent COVID-19.

The clonotype was recovered from a man aged 65 to 85 with acute or convalescent COVID-19. What was sequenced was peripheral blood.

CDR3 nucleotides: TGTGCCAGCTCACCACGGGACAGGATCCAAGAGACCCAGTACTTC. Translated: CASSPRDRIQETQYF. The chain carries TRBV18 and TRBJ2-5; 8 nucleotides match TRBD1. Germline V gene sequence: CDR1 KGHSH, CDR2 LQKENI. The CDR3 length is 15 residues. J lost 1 base, V lost 1 base, and 2 bases had no gene match. The full variable domain, in which reference TRBV18 and TRBJ2-5 provide the parts outside the CDR3, is NAGVMQNPRHLVRRRGQEARLRCSPMKGHSHVYWYRQLPEEGLKFMVYLQKENIIDESGMPKERFSAEFPKEGPSILRIQQVVRGDSAAYFCASSPRDRIQETQYFGPGTRLLVL.